Below, one TCR beta chain is given with its context. The CDR3 is 15 amino acids. The V end lost 4 bases, the J end lost 0 bases, and 10 bases lay between the germline ends. Germline lookup yields CDR1 LGHDT and CDR2 YNNKEL (reference sequence). This entry comes from a study of blood T cell repertoires in COVID-19. Only in-frame clones appear in the TCRdb table, and some are missing; sequencing was by immunoSEQ multiplex PCR. The sample yields 55,000 to 80,000 clones, roughly 80% seen once. Sequencing input: peripheral blood. V is TRBV3-1 (or the pseudogene TRBV3-2) and J is TRBJ1-5; D perhaps matches TRBD1 (6 bases). The sequence came from a woman aged 70-85 years with acute or convalescent COVID-19. DNA for the CDR3: TGTGCCAGCAGCCTGACAGGATATAGCAATCAGCCCCAGCATTTT. This encodes CASSLTGYSNQPQHF.